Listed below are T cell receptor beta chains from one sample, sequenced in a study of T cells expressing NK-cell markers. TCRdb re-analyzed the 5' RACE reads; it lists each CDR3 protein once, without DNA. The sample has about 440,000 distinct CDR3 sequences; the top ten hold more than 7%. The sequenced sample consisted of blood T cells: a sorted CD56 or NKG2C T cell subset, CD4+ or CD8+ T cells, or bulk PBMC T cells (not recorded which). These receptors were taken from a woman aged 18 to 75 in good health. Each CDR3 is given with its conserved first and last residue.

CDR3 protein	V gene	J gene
CASSPGAGDSPLHF	TRBV18	TRBJ1-6
CATSTWRTGEETQYF	TRBV15	TRBJ2-5
CASSPGGGGLYNEQFF	TRBV12-3/TRBV12-4	TRBJ2-1
CASSKDRGNYGYTF	TRBV7-6	TRBJ1-2
CSARVRSTVTQYF	TRBV20-1	TRBJ2-3
CSANRDRDSPLHF	TRBV20-1	TRBJ1-6
CASSRQTSPGELFF	TRBV9	TRBJ2-2
CASSLAWGASNTGELFF	TRBV5-1	TRBJ2-2
CASSLGPSGGLQETQYF	TRBV7-2	TRBJ2-5
CASSPRGDGNTEAFF	TRBV14	TRBJ1-1
CASSLVLRRGAPIVDTQYF	TRBV11-1	TRBJ2-3
CSAGGTSGGRRRTDTQYF	TRBV20-1	TRBJ2-3
CSAERDYEQYF	TRBV29-1	TRBJ2-7
CASSTGLGETQYF	TRBV6-1	TRBJ2-5
CASSLAGSNTEAFF	TRBV7-9	TRBJ1-1
CASSQEADGQPQHF	TRBV4-3	TRBJ1-5
CASSIRAGNTEAFF	TRBV19	TRBJ1-1
CASSWTGVDGYTF	TRBV6-1	TRBJ1-2
CASSQDGLSGNTIYF	TRBV4-3	TRBJ1-3
CAISEASWANEQFF	TRBV10-3	TRBJ2-1
CASLRTGELFF	TRBV12-3/TRBV12-4	TRBJ2-2
CASSLGRDVGGYIQYF	TRBV6-5	TRBJ2-4
CASSPVPGLAALTYEQYF	TRBV11-1	TRBJ2-7
CSARPTSRHNEQFF	TRBV20-1	TRBJ2-1
CASWTGYTEAFF	TRBV6-2/TRBV6-3	TRBJ1-1
CASSVATNYGYTF	TRBV9	TRBJ1-2
CASSLSGGPRQPQHF	TRBV12-3/TRBV12-4	TRBJ1-5
CSVGGTGTVGETQYF	TRBV29-1	TRBJ2-5